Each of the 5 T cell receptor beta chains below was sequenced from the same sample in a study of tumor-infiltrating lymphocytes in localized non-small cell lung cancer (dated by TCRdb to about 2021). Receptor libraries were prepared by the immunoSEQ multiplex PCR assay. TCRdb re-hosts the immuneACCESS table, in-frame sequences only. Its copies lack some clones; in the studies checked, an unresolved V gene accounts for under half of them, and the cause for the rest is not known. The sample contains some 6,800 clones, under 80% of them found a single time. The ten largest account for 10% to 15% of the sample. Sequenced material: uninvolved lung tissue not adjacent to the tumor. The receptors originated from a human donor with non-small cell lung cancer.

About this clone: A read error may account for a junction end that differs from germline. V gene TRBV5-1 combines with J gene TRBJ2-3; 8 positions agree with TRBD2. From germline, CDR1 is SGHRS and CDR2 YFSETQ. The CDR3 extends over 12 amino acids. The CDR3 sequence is CASSFDSGVECF. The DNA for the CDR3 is TGCGCCAGCAGCTTCGATAGCGGGGTCGAGTGTTTT.

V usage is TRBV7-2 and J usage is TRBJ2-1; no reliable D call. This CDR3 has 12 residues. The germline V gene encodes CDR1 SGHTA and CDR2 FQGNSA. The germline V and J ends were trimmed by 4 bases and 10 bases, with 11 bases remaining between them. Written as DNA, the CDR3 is TGTGCCAGCAGCTCCCTTGGGGTAGAGCAGTTCTTC. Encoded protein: CASSSLGVEQFF.

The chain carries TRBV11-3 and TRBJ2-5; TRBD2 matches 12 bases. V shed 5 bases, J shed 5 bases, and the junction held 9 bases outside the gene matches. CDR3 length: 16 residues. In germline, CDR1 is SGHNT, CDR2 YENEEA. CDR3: CASSPRLAGAGETQYF. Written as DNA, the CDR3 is TGTGCCAGCAGCCCCCGACTAGCGGGGGCGGGGGAGACCCAGTACTTC.

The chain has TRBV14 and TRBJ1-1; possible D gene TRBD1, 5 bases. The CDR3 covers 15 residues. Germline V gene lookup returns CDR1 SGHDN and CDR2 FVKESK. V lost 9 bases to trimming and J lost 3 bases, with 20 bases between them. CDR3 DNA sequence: TGTGCCAGTACCCGGATCGGGGCCGTCGACACTGAAGCTTTCTTT. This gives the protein CASTRIGAVDTEAFF.

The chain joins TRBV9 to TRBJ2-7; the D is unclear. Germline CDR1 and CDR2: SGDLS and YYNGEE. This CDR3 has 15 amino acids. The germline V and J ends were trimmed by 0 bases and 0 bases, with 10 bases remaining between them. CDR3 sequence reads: CASSVEGHGSYEQYF. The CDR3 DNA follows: TGTGCCAGCAGCGTAGAAGGCCACGGCTCCTACGAGCAGTACTTC.